This paragraph covers one TCR beta chain sequence. Data came from immunoSEQ multiplex PCR; TCRdb stores just in-frame clones and leaves some out. The table has some 200,000 clones, approximately 86% seen once; the top ten hold over 1%. The data belong to a study of blood T cell repertoires in COVID-19. From germline, CDR1 is MNHEY and CDR2 SVGEGT. Trimming at V came to 1 base and at J to 5 bases, leaving 0 bases not matched to a gene. The CDR3 is made up of 13 amino acids. The J gene is TRBJ2-5, the V gene TRBV6-2 or TRBV6-3; 8 nucleotides line up with TRBD2. Input material: peripheral blood. The receptor's source is a woman aged 30 to 39 with COVID-19, enrolled during active disease. The CDR3 region has the DNA TGTGCCAGCAGTTACTGGACTAGCGAGACCCAGTACTTC. Protein sequence: CASSYWTSETQYF.